The entry below describes one T cell receptor beta chain. Assay used: immunoSEQ multiplex PCR; TCRdb lists only in-frame clones, some missing. The sample lists fewer than 200,000 clones, roughly nine tenths occurring once. Per germline, CDR1 LNHDA and CDR2 SQIVND (reference sequence). V shed 4 bases, J shed 1 base, and the junction held 3 bases outside the gene matches. The CDR3 covers 15 residues. The record originates from a study of control samples from healthy donors and cancer patients. Specimen: blood. This receptor was identified in a man between 25 and 39 years old in good health. This sequence joins TRBV19 and TRBJ2-3, with 9 bases aligning to TRBD1. The CDR3 loop reads CASSSRDRGTDTQYF. CDR3 in DNA: TGTGCCAGTAGTAGCCGGGACAGGGGCACAGATACGCAGTATTTT. Filled out from reference TRBV19 and TRBJ2-3, the complete variable domain reads DGGITQSPKYLFRKEGQNVTLSCEQNLNHDAMYWYRQDPGQGLRLIYYSQIVNDFQKGDIAEGYSVSREKKESFPLTVTSAQKNPTAFYLCASSSRDRGTDTQYFGPGTRLTVL.